This TCR beta chain was recorded in a study of blood T cell repertoires in COVID-19. Study as a whole: Samples representing acute and convalescent COVID-19 were sourced from the United States, Italy and Spain. T cells, B-cell-depleted T cells, or PBMCs provided the cDNA or gDNA that served as material.

Original handling: Amplification with reference gene primers provided the estimates of nucleated cell counts. Clones were sequenced by immunoSEQ multiplex PCR, and TCRdb holds only the in-frame ones, with some missing. V, J and clone size are those of that table, while D and trimming were read from the DNA. The sample has around 200,000 clones, roughly 80% seen once. The specimen sequenced was peripheral blood. The sequence derives from a woman in her thirties or forties with COVID-19, enrolled during active disease.

In nucleotides, the CDR3 is TGTGCCAGCAGCTTAGAGGCCCGGGGTGGGGAGCTGTTTTTT. Its protein product is CASSLEARGGELFF. V usage is TRBV7-2 and J usage is TRBJ2-2; tentatively, D is TRBD2 (5 bases). Per the germline V gene, CDR1 is SGHTA and CDR2 is FQGNSA. V lost 1 base and J 8 bases, leaving 11 bases between the germline ends. The CDR3 is 14 amino acids. The full variable domain, its missing parts supplied by reference TRBV7-2 and TRBJ2-2, is GAGVSQSPSNKVTEKGKDVELRCDPISGHTALYWYRQSLGQGLEFLIYFQGNSAPDKSGLPSDRFSAERTGGSVSTLTIQRTQQEDSAVYLCASSLEARGGELFFGEGSRLTVL.